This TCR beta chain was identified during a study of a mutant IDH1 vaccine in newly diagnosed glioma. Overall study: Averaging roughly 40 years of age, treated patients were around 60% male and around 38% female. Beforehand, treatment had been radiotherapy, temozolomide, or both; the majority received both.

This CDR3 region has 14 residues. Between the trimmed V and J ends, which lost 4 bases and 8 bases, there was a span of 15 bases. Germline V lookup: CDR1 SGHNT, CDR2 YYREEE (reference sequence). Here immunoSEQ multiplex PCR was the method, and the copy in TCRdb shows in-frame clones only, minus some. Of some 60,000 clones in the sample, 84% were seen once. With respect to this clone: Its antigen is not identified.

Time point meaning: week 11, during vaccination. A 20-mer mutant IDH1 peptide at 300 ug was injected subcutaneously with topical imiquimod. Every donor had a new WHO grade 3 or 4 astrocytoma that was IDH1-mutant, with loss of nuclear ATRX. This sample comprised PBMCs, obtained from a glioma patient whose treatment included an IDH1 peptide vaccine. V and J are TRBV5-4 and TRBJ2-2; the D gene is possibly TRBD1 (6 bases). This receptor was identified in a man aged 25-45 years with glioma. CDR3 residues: CASSGDMLRGELFF. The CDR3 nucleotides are TGTGCCAGCAGCGGGGACATGCTACGAGGGGAGCTGTTTTTT.